Presented here are 4 T cell receptor beta chains from one specimen sequenced in a study of T cell responses to AZD1222 COVID-19 vaccine. Only in-frame clones appear in the TCRdb table, and some are missing; sequencing was by immunoSEQ multiplex PCR. The data hold fewer than 130,000 clones, with 70% to 90% observed a single time. Sequenced material: peripheral blood, taken on day 0 of AZD1222 vaccination. The source of these receptors is an adult in good health.

The chain uses TRBV18 and TRBJ2-3, with 9 nucleotides matching TRBD2. The trim removed 5 bases at V and 0 bases at J, leaving 3 bases unmatched. Germline CDR1 and CDR2: KGHSH and LQKENI. The CDR3 loop spans 15 amino acids. CDR3 nucleotide sequence: TGTGCCAGCTCATCTAGCGGGGCCAGCACAGATACGCAGTATTTT. Translation gives CASSSSGASTDTQYF.

V and J are TRBV27 and TRBJ2-7, with D perhaps matching TRBD2 (6 bases). V shed 1 base and J shed 0 bases, with 10 bases lying between them. This CDR3 is 15 amino acids long. CDR1 and CDR2 (germline): MNHEY, SMNVEV (reference sequence). The CDR3 reads CASSLLTGGSYEQYF. CDR3 DNA: TGTGCCAGCAGTTTATTGACCGGGGGCTCCTACGAGCAGTACTTC.

V gene TRBV7-6 combines with J gene TRBJ1-1, with 9 positions matching TRBD1. Germline V CDR1 and CDR2: SGHVS, FNYEAQ. Germline trimming cut 5 bases from V and 0 bases from J; bases unmatched to any gene: 4. CDR3 size: 15 residues. DNA of the CDR3: TGTGCCAGCAGCCTCGGACAGGGGATGAACACTGAAGCTTTCTTT. Encoded protein: CASSLGQGMNTEAFF.

V gene TRBV6-6 combines with J gene TRBJ2-2; D is possibly TRBD1 (6 bases). The V end lost 6 bases, the J end lost 8 bases, and 16 bases lay between the germline ends. The CDR3 length is 14 residues. CDR1 is MNHNY, CDR2 SVGAGI, per germline (reference sequence). Here the CDR3 reads CASSIDRRPGELFF. Here the CDR3 DNA reads TGTGCCAGCAGCATCGACAGGCGTCCAGGGGAGCTGTTTTTT.